The 5 T cell receptor beta chains listed next were all sequenced from one sample in a study of sequential checkpoint blockade in melanoma. Treatment given: randomized to nivolumab then ipilimumab (arm A) or the reverse (arm B). TCRdb keeps only in-frame clones here, not all; method: immunoSEQ multiplex PCR. The sample holds about 7,300 clones, 20% to 25% seen once. The starting material was tumor tissue (inferred from file names), obtained from a patient given nivolumab and ipilimumab in sequence. The receptors stem from a human donor with melanoma.

The V call is TRBV19, the J call TRBJ2-5, with 9 bases fitting TRBD1. CDR3 length: 14 residues. Germline V gives CDR1 LNHDA, CDR2 SQIVND (reference sequence). V was pared by 6 bases and J by 4 bases, with 6 bases of the junction left unmatched. The CDR3 protein is CASRPTGGLETQYF. The CDR3 region has the DNA TGTGCCAGTAGACCGACAGGGGGACTAGAGACCCAGTACTTC.

The gene calls are TRBV4-1 and TRBJ2-1, with D possibly being TRBD1 or TRBD2 (5 bases each). Germline CDR1 and CDR2: MGHRA and YSYEKL. The ends were cut back, 7 bases at V and 2 bases at J, with 15 bases in the middle. CDR3 length: 15 residues. CDR3 coding DNA: TGCGCCAGCATCACGGGGCCGGGACCCTACAATGAGCAGTTCTTC. This gives the protein CASITGPGPYNEQFF.

This chain joins TRBV5-1 and TRBJ2-1, with 13 bases fitting TRBD2. The germline V gene encodes CDR1 SGHRS and CDR2 YFSETQ. This CDR3 spans 20 amino acids. V was clipped by 4 bases and J by 7 bases; unmatched bases: 20. The CDR3 spells CASSPGALAGGPARFNEQFF. The DNA of the CDR3 is TGCGCCAGCAGCCCAGGGGCACTAGCGGGAGGGCCTGCGCGGTTTAATGAGCAGTTCTTC. The variable domain in full, completed from reference TRBV5-1 and TRBJ2-1, reads KAGVTQTPRYLIKTRGQQVTLSCSPISGHRSVSWYQQTPGQGLQFLFEYFSETQRNKGNFPGRFSGRQFSNSRSEMNVSTLELGDSALYLCASSPGALAGGPARFNEQFFGPGTRLTVL.

The chain couples TRBV29-1 to TRBJ2-2; 14 bases map to TRBD2. Unmatched junction bases numbered 17, after V lost 7 bases and J lost 4 bases. The CDR3 runs 19 residues. CDR1 is SQVTM and CDR2 is ANQGSEA in the germline V gene. This chain's CDR3 is CSAIGPPGLAGVGTGELFF. CDR3 DNA: TGCAGCGCTATTGGACCCCCGGGACTAGCGGGAGTCGGCACCGGGGAGCTGTTTTTT.

In its sample, this clone was seen a few times. V is TRBV21-1 and J is TRBJ1-2; the D segment call TRBD1 is taken from the table without a DNA check. TRBV21-1 constitutes a pseudogene. This CDR3 contains 15 residues. This CDR3 is CASLPGTGGVYGYTF. The CDR3 region has the DNA TGTGCCAGCCTCCCCGGGACAGGGGGAGTCTATGGCTACACCTTC.